The rows below give T cell receptor beta chains drawn from one sample of a study of CD8 T cells in Susac syndrome. TCRdb itself ran the immunoSEQ multiplex PCR reads through MiXCR, one entry per CDR3 protein. This table holds 150,000 or so distinct CDR3 sequences, around 92% found once. The sequenced sample was CD4+ T cells from PBMCs. All receptors derive from a human donor in good health. Both conserved end residues are part of each CDR3. Fields, in order: clone size, V gene, D gene, J gene, CDR3 protein, CDR3 DNA. The D gene is left open where the match is weak. The size field is filled for only some rows; it gives once, few, many or a size class.

>.|TRBV7-9|.|TRBJ1-5
CASSPMNQPQHF
TGTGCCAGCAGCCCAATGAATCAGCCCCAGCATTTT
>.|TRBV5-1|TRBD1|TRBJ1-2
CASTVGQGIDGYTF
TGCGCCAGCACCGTGGGACAGGGGATCGATGGCTACACCTTC
>.|TRBV20-1|TRBD1|TRBJ2-3
CSAQGQGTDTQYF
TGCAGTGCTCAAGGACAGGGCACAGATACGCAGTATTTT
>.|TRBV7-2|TRBD1|TRBJ1-1
CASSPEQGAEAFF
TGTGCCAGCAGCCCCGAACAGGGGGCTGAAGCTTTCTTT
>.|TRBV20-1|TRBD1|TRBJ2-2
CSARVPVQGEVGELFF
TGCAGTGCTAGAGTACCTGTACAGGGGGAAGTCGGGGAGCTGTTTTTT
>.|TRBV19|.|TRBJ1-3
CASSFTGTGNTIYF
TGTGCCAGTAGTTTCACCGGGACTGGAAACACCATATATTTT
>.|TRBV20-1|.|TRBJ1-5
CSAEGGPLPSSNQPQHF
TGCAGTGCCGAAGGAGGGCCGCTCCCTTCTAGCAATCAGCCCCAGCATTTT
>once|TRBV20-1|.|TRBJ2-7
CSASSPGFPSEQYF
TGCAGTGCTAGCTCCCCAGGGTTCCCCTCCGAGCAGTACTTC
>once|TRBV7-9|TRBD2|TRBJ2-1
CASTYSGSGNEQFF
TGTGCCAGCACCTATAGCGGGAGCGGGAATGAGCAGTTCTTC
>.|TRBV10-3|.|TRBJ1-1
CAISRGGDTEAFF
TGTGCCATCTCCAGGGGAGGGGACACTGAAGCTTTCTTT
>.|TRBV25-1|TRBD2|TRBJ2-3
CASEVAGGRDTQYF
TGTGCCAGCGAGGTGGCGGGGGGAAGGGATACGCAGTATTTT
>.|TRBV5-6|.|TRBJ1-5
CASSSTGTPRPQHF
TGTGCCAGCAGCTCCACCGGGACACCAAGGCCCCAGCATTTT
>.|TRBV24-1|.|TRBJ2-7
CATSDLTYEQYF
TGTGCCACCAGTGATTTGACCTACGAGCAGTACTTC
>.|TRBV5-1|.|TRBJ1-5
CASSLEERGPQHF
TGCGCCAGCAGCTTGGAGGAGAGAGGGCCCCAGCATTTT
>.|TRBV7-6|.|TRBJ1-4
CASSLAGGREKLFF
TGTGCCAGCAGCTTAGCCGGGGGAAGAGAAAAACTGTTTTTT
>.|TRBV14|TRBD1|TRBJ2-5
CASSFPDRGETQYF
TGTGCCAGCAGCTTTCCCGACAGGGGGGAGACCCAGTACTTC
>.|TRBV29-1|.|TRBJ1-2
CSVEQGSGYGYTF
TGCAGCGTTGAACAGGGCTCTGGCTATGGCTACACCTTC
>.|TRBV12-3/TRBV12-4|TRBD1|TRBJ2-7
CASSFGDRVSYEQYF
TGTGCCAGCAGTTTCGGTGACAGGGTGTCCTACGAGCAGTACTTC
>.|TRBV18|.|TRBJ2-1
CASSPQTGWDEQFF
TGTGCCAGCTCACCACAGACTGGGTGGGATGAGCAGTTCTTC
>once|TRBV18|.|TRBJ1-3
CASSLMKGSSNTIYF
TGTGCCAGCTCCTTGATGAAGGGATCGTCGAACACCATATATTTT
>.|TRBV6-5|.|TRBJ2-7
CASQRGRSYEQYF
TGTGCCAGTCAACGGGGCAGGTCCTACGAGCAGTACTTC
>.|TRBV29-1|.|TRBJ1-5
CSVEEQPNQPQHF
TGCAGCGTTGAAGAACAGCCCAATCAGCCCCAGCATTTT
>.|TRBV7-9|TRBD1|TRBJ1-6
CASSSRQGNNSPLHF
TGTGCCAGCAGCTCAAGACAGGGAAATAATTCACCCCTCCACTTT
>.|TRBV20-1|.|TRBJ1-1
CSAYDRNTEAFF
TGCAGTGCCTATGACAGGAACACTGAAGCTTTCTTT
>.|TRBV7-2|.|TRBJ1-1
CASSLFGGNTEAFF
TGTGCCAGCAGCTTATTCGGTGGGAACACTGAAGCTTTCTTT
>.|TRBV6-6|TRBD1|TRBJ2-7
CASSGTEPRTYEQYF
TGTGCCAGCAGCGGGACAGAACCAAGAACCTACGAGCAGTACTTC
>few|TRBV27|TRBD1|TRBJ2-7
CASSYGTGEFYEQYF
TGTGCCAGCAGTTACGGGACAGGGGAATTCTACGAGCAGTACTTC
>once|TRBV6-5|.|TRBJ1-1
CASSYSMGLNTEAFF
TGTGCCAGCAGTTACTCGATGGGTTTGAACACTGAAGCTTTCTTT
>.|TRBV29-1|TRBD2|TRBJ2-2
CSVLSSGRGGELFF
TGCAGCGTTTTGTCTAGCGGGAGGGGCGGGGAGCTGTTTTTT
>.|TRBV2|.|TRBJ2-7
CASRRIGPYYEQYF
TGTGCCAGCAGGAGGATTGGACCTTACTACGAGCAGTACTTC
>.|TRBV7-6|.|TRBJ2-4
CASSLSYRRGGLKNIQYF
TGTGCCAGCAGCTTATCGTATCGGAGAGGGGGGCTGAAAAACATTCAGTACTTC
>.|TRBV4-3|TRBD1|TRBJ2-2
CASSLHRGLAGELFF
TGCGCCAGCAGCCTCCACAGGGGTCTAGCCGGGGAGCTGTTTTTT
>.|TRBV10-3|TRBD1|TRBJ2-2
CAIRGTGASNTGELFF
TGTGCCATCAGGGGGACAGGGGCGTCGAACACCGGGGAGCTGTTTTTT
>.|TRBV6-2/TRBV6-3|.|TRBJ2-3
CASKASLTTDTQYF
TGTGCCAGCAAGGCTAGCCTCACCACAGATACGCAGTATTTT
>.|TRBV2|TRBD1|TRBJ1-2
CASSRQGTGGYTF
TGTGCCAGCAGTCGACAGGGAACGGGAGGCTACACCTTC
>once|TRBV6-2/TRBV6-3|.|TRBJ1-2
CASSDGRYYGYTF
TGTGCCAGCAGTGACGGACGGTACTATGGCTACACCTTC
>.|TRBV6-5|.|TRBJ2-5
CASSSAGDGETQYF
TGTGCCAGCAGTTCCGCAGGGGACGGAGAGACCCAGTACTTC
>.|TRBV6-1|TRBD1|TRBJ2-7
CASRLTPGRGPYEQYF
TGTGCCAGCAGACTAACTCCGGGAAGGGGGCCATACGAGCAGTACTTC